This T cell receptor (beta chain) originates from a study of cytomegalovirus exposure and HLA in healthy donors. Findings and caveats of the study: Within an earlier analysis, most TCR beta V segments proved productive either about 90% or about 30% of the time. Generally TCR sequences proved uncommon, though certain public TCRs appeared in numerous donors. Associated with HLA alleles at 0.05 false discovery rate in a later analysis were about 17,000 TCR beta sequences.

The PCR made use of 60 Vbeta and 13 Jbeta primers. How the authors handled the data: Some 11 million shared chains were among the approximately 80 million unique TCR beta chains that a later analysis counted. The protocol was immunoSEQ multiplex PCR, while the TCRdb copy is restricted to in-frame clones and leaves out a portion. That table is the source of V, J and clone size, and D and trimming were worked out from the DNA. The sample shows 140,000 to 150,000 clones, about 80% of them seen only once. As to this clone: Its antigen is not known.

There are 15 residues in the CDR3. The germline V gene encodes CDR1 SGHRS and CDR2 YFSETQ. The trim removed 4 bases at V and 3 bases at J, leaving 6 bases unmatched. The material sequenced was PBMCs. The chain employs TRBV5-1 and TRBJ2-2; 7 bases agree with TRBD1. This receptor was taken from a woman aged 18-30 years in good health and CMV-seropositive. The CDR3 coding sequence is TGCGCCAGCAGCACCGGGGACAGAGACACCGGGGAGCTGTTTTTT. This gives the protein CASSTGDRDTGELFF.